These T cell receptor beta chains were read from a single sample in a study of OX40 agonist ivuxolimab in advanced cancers. Libraries were prepared by immunoSEQ multiplex PCR; TCRdb keeps only in-frame clonotypes and omits some of them. Of about 19,000 clones listed, about 88% are singletons. The specimen comprised CD4+ or CD8+ T cells sorted from blood, sampled in a trial of the OX40 agonist ivuxolimab. The receptor source for this set is an adult with an advanced solid tumor such as melanoma, head and neck, liver or kidney cancer. Both conserved end residues are part of each CDR3. The D gene is left open where the match is weak. Not all rows give a size; the values are once, few, many and, for expanded clones, a class.

V gene,D gene,J gene,clone size,CDR3 protein,CDR3 DNA
TRBV28,TRBD1,TRBJ1-1,once,CASSFGTGWGEAFF,TGTGCCAGCAGTTTCGGGACAGGTTGGGGAGAAGCTTTCTTT
TRBV28,-,TRBJ1-3,-,CASSSAILSSVRTIYF,TGTGCCAGCAGTTCGGCCATCCTATCTAGCGTCCGCACCATATATTTT
TRBV6-1,-,TRBJ1-2,-,CASSEGRPYGYTF,TGTGCCAGCAGTGAAGGGCGACCCTATGGCTACACCTTC
TRBV5-5,TRBD1,TRBJ1-4,-,CASSLGTGTGGEKLFF,TGTGCCAGCAGCTTAGGAACCGGGACAGGGGGTGAAAAACTGTTTTTT
TRBV10-1,-,TRBJ2-1,once,CASSDGSSYNEQFF,TGCGCCAGCAGTGACGGTAGCTCCTACAATGAGCAGTTCTTC
TRBV2,-,TRBJ2-2,-,CASREGGTGELFF,TGTGCCAGCAGAGAGGGAGGCACCGGGGAGCTGTTTTTT
TRBV19,TRBD2,TRBJ2-3,-,CASSMVLGLAGFTDTQYF,TGTGCCAGTAGTATGGTTCTGGGACTAGCGGGATTCACAGATACGCAGTATTTT
TRBV9,-,TRBJ2-5,-,CASSVSTARETQYF,TGTGCCAGCAGCGTATCAACAGCTAGGGAGACCCAGTACTTC
TRBV29-1,-,TRBJ2-7,-,CSVETGYGATSSYEQYF,TGCAGCGTTGAGACCGGTTACGGGGCAACCAGCTCCTACGAGCAGTACTTC
TRBV6-5,TRBD1,TRBJ2-7,-,CASSSIQGAWEQYF,TGTGCCAGCAGTTCCATACAGGGGGCATGGGAGCAGTACTTC
TRBV19,-,TRBJ1-1,-,CASSIARVGMNTEAFF,TGTGCCAGTAGTATTGCTAGGGTCGGGATGAACACTGAAGCTTTCTTT
TRBV4-1,TRBD2,TRBJ2-7,-,CASSLMTSGYEQYF,TGCGCCAGCAGCCTCATGACTAGCGGTTACGAGCAGTACTTC
TRBV6-1,-,TRBJ2-2,-,CASSETGELFF,TGTGCCAGCAGTGAGACCGGGGAGCTGTTTTTT
TRBV27,-,TRBJ2-7,-,CASSLRTKGEQYF,TGTGCCAGCAGTTTACGCACCAAAGGTGAGCAGTACTTC
TRBV28,-,TRBJ2-2,-,CASSFPLAHTGELFF,TGTGCCAGCAGTTTCCCGTTAGCGCACACCGGGGAGCTGTTTTTT
TRBV5-1,-,TRBJ1-2,-,CASSLSGATEYGYTF,TGCGCCAGCAGCTTGTCAGGGGCAACCGAATATGGCTACACCTTC
TRBV19,TRBD1,TRBJ2-1,once,CASSRGTGGWYEQFF,TGTGCCAGTAGTAGGGGGACAGGGGGTTGGTATGAGCAGTTCTTC